Each of the 22 T cell receptor beta chains below was sequenced from the same sample in a study of multiple sclerosis patients with progressive multifocal leukoencephalopathy (dated by TCRdb to the late 2010s). The time point label, read with the paper, signifies: time of PML onset. The treatment or condition label on this specimen signifies: on natalizumab therapy at sampling. Library method: the immunoSEQ multiplex PCR assay. The table was pulled from immuneACCESS by TCRdb, which kept in-frame rearrangements only. Such tables lose some clones; where checked, under half of the loss comes from unresolved V genes, and the rest has no known cause. For this sample the table gives 25,000 to 35,000 clones, of which over 75% were detected only once. About 3.2% of the sample rests with the top ten. The material was PBMCs, obtained from a patient treated with natalizumab. The source is a human donor with progressive multifocal leukoencephalopathy.

The V gene is TRBV7-9, the J gene TRBJ2-3; D not resolved. CDR1 is SEHNR, CDR2 FQNEAQ, per germline (reference sequence). The CDR3 runs to 11 residues. The V and J ends lost 5 bases and 2 bases respectively, with 2 bases between them. CDR3 coding DNA: TGTGCCAGCAGCGTCACAGATACGCAGTATTTT. Its translation: CASSVTDTQYF.

The chain employs TRBV7-2 and TRBJ1-2; 7 nucleotides align to TRBD1. Germline trimming cut 5 bases from V and 0 bases from J; bases unmatched to any gene: 3. The germline V gene encodes CDR1 SGHTA and CDR2 FQGNSA. CDR3 length equals 14 residues. The CDR3 nucleotides are TGTGCCAGCAGCAGGGACAGCTCTAACTATGGCTACACCTTC. Protein: CASSRDSSNYGYTF.

The CDR3 loop is CASSKTGGPDQPQHF. The DNA of the CDR3 is TGTGCCAGCAGTAAAACAGGGGGTCCAGATCAGCCCCAGCATTTT. This chain connects TRBV7-9 to TRBJ1-5, with 8 nucleotides matching TRBD1. Germline values: CDR1 SEHNR, CDR2 FQNEAQ (reference sequence). Germline trimming cut 6 bases from V and 5 bases from J; bases unmatched to any gene: 9. The CDR3 length is 15 residues.

Note on this clone: One end of the junction varies from germline; a read error may be responsible. The chain uses TRBV7-9 and TRBJ2-3; 7 bases align to TRBD2. Germline-derived CDR1 and CDR2 are SEHNR and FQNEAQ (reference sequence). The CDR3 length is 15 residues. The CDR3 nucleotides are TGTGCCAGCAACTTAGGGCTAGCGGACACAGATACGCAGTATTTT. Protein product: CASNLGLADTDTQYF.

This clone was seen only a few times. J is TRBJ1-2 and V is TRBV6-1, with D perhaps matching TRBD1 (6 bases). V gave up 7 bases and J gave up 2 bases, with 14 bases separating them. CDR1 MNHNS and CDR2 SASEGT come from the germline V gene. The CDR3 consists of 14 residues. In DNA, the CDR3 is TGTGCCAGCAACGCCAGGGGACTCAACTATGGCTACACCTTC. It translates to CASNARGLNYGYTF.

The rearrangement uses TRBV28 and TRBJ1-2; 9 bases align to TRBD1. The length of the CDR3 is 15 residues. Germline V gene lookup returns CDR1 MDHEN and CDR2 SYDVKM. J gave up 1 base and V 7 bases, and 7 bases lay outside the gene matches. The CDR3 DNA follows: TGTGCCAGCACGCCGGGGACAGGGATTAACTATGGCTACACCTTC. Translated: CASTPGTGINYGYTF.

The J gene is TRBJ2-1, the V gene TRBV28, with TRBD2 matching over 8 bases. The CDR3 has 16 amino acids. Germline assignment: CDR1 MDHEN and CDR2 SYDVKM. V was pared by 8 bases and J by 8 bases, with 17 bases of the junction left unmatched. CDR3: CASLERDGRALDEQFF. CDR3 nucleotide sequence: TGTGCCAGCCTCGAACGAGACGGGAGGGCCTTAGATGAGCAGTTCTTC.

The V call is TRBV19, the J call TRBJ2-7; 8 bases line up with TRBD1. The length of the CDR3 is 12 residues. The germline gives CDR1 LNHDA, CDR2 SQIVND (reference sequence). The junction had 2 bases not matched to a gene; V was cut back by 8 bases and J by 2 bases. CDR3 sequence reads: CASGTGAYEQYF. The CDR3 DNA reads TGTGCCAGTGGGACAGGAGCCTACGAGCAGTACTTC.

This rearrangement joins TRBV29-1 to TRBJ2-7; 8 positions agree with TRBD2. The germline gives CDR1 SQVTM, CDR2 ANQGSEA. Trimming took 4 bases from V and 2 from J; bases not matched to a gene: 7. The CDR3 runs 14 residues. CDR3: CSVVQRESPYEQYF. CDR3 DNA: TGCAGCGTTGTTCAGCGGGAGTCCCCCTACGAGCAGTACTTC.

The chain is built from TRBV4-1 and TRBJ2-1; the match to TRBD2 covers 7 bases. V gave up 6 bases and J gave up 3 bases; unmatched junction bases: 5. The CDR3 totals 14 residues. Germline CDR1 and CDR2: MGHRA and YSYEKL. DNA for the CDR3: TGCGCCAGCAGATACCGCGGGAGCTACAATGAGCAGTTCTTC. It yields the protein CASRYRGSYNEQFF.

The chain combines TRBV21-1 with TRBJ2-3. TRBV21-1 is termed a pseudogene. The CDR3 is made up of 18 amino acids. CDR3 amino acids: CASSKLPRVGTKTDTQYF. CDR3 DNA sequence: TGTGCCAGCAGCAAACTTCCTCGAGTGGGAACAAAGACAGATACGCAGTATTTT.

The rearrangement uses TRBV14 and TRBJ2-7; 10 nucleotides align to TRBD1. This CDR3 region has 15 residues. V shed 4 bases and J 5 bases; nucleotides not matched to a gene: 8. Germline values: CDR1 SGHDN, CDR2 FVKESK. The CDR3 DNA follows: TGTGCCAGCAGCCCTCGAGGGACAGGGGCCCACGAGCAGTACTTC. This gives the protein CASSPRGTGAHEQYF.

V is TRBV12-5 and J is TRBJ2-2; D call uncertain. The V and J ends lost 1 base and 5 bases respectively, with 8 bases between them. CDR1 and CDR2 from the germline V gene are LGHNT and FRNRAP. The CDR3 is 14 amino acids. The CDR3 bases are TGTGCTAGTGGTTTGGGGGTGGAGACCGGGGAGCTGTTTTTT. Translated, it gives CASGLGVETGELFF.

The rearrangement joins TRBV7-9 to TRBJ2-7; possibly TRBD1 for D (5 bases). Germline V gene lookup returns CDR1 SEHNR and CDR2 FQNEAQ (reference sequence). Trimming left V 9 bases short and J 0 bases short, with 12 bases between. This CDR3 region has 13 residues. The CDR3 spells CASGRGSSYEQYF. CDR3 bases: TGTGCCAGTGGTAGGGGCAGCTCCTACGAGCAGTACTTC.

Here the CDR3 DNA reads TGTGCCACCAGCATCGACAGGGTTGAAGGAGACGGCTACACCTTC. The encoded protein is CATSIDRVEGDGYTF. The chain has TRBV15 and TRBJ1-2, with 7 bases matching TRBD1. Germline lookup yields CDR1 LNHNV and CDR2 YYDKDF (reference sequence). The CDR3 spans 15 residues. V dropped 4 bases and J dropped 8; count of bases not matched to a gene: 13.

DNA for the CDR3: TGCGCCAGCAGCTTGCAGGGGGTTAACACAGATACGCAGTATTTT. It encodes CASSLQGVNTDTQYF. This rearrangement joins TRBV5-1 to TRBJ2-3; 7 nucleotides align to TRBD1. The CDR3 is 15 amino acids. The J segment lost 2 bases and the V segment lost 1 base, leaving 4 bases of the junction unmatched. Germline CDR1 SGHRS, CDR2 YFSETQ.

The chain joins TRBV29-1 to TRBJ1-1; no clear D gene. From germline, CDR1 is SQVTM and CDR2 ANQGSEA. Trimming cost V 7 bases and J 0 bases, with 3 bases left between them. The CDR3 runs to 10 residues. DNA for the CDR3: TGCAGCGCTTTGAACACTGAAGCTTTCTTT. The encoded protein is CSALNTEAFF.

The V gene is TRBV28, the J gene TRBJ1-2; D ambiguous. Trimming removed 3 bases from V and 6 bases from J, with 14 bases in between. Germline V gives CDR1 MDHEN, CDR2 SYDVKM. The CDR3 consists of 14 residues. Written as DNA, the CDR3 is TGTGCCAGCAGTTTGGTAGCCCTGGGGAATGGCTACACCTTC. This encodes CASSLVALGNGYTF.

This rearrangement joins TRBV4-2 to TRBJ2-1, with 8 bases matching TRBD2. The ends lost 0 bases at V and 8 bases at J; junction bases unmatched: 9. The CDR3 extends over 16 amino acids. CDR1 and CDR2 from the germline V gene are LGHNA and YNFKEQ. Here the CDR3 reads CASSQETGAGAYEQFF. The CDR3, as DNA: TGTGCCAGCAGCCAAGAAACGGGAGCGGGAGCGTATGAGCAGTTCTTC.

This clone was seen a few times. The CDR3 DNA reads as TGTGCCAGCAGTTACGCGCAGGGACAACGAAACACCATATATTTT. Translation gives CASSYAQGQRNTIYF. The chain combines TRBV6-6 with TRBJ1-3; D perhaps matches TRBD1 (6 bases). The CDR3 runs 15 residues. CDR1 is MNHNY, CDR2 SVGAGI, per germline (reference sequence). V lost 2 bases, J lost 5 bases, and 13 bases lay in between.

The chain couples TRBV4-3 to TRBJ2-7; TRBD2 matches 10 bases. There are 16 residues in the CDR3. Per germline, CDR1 LGHNA and CDR2 YSLEER. After removal of 3 bases from V and 7 bases from J, the junction contained 12 bases not matched to a gene. CDR3 sequence reads: CASSHGLAVLPGEQYF. The CDR3 DNA reads TGCGCCAGCAGCCACGGACTAGCGGTATTACCGGGGGAGCAGTACTTC.

The V and J genes are TRBV27 and TRBJ2-1; 9 nucleotides match TRBD2. V lost 5 bases to trimming and J lost 4 bases; unmatched junction nucleotides: 6. The CDR3 contains 15 residues. CDR1 and CDR2 from the germline V gene are MNHEY and SMNVEV (reference sequence). As DNA, the CDR3 is TGTGCCAGCAGTGAGACTAGCGGCATTTACAATGAGCAGTTCTTC. Its protein is CASSETSGIYNEQFF.